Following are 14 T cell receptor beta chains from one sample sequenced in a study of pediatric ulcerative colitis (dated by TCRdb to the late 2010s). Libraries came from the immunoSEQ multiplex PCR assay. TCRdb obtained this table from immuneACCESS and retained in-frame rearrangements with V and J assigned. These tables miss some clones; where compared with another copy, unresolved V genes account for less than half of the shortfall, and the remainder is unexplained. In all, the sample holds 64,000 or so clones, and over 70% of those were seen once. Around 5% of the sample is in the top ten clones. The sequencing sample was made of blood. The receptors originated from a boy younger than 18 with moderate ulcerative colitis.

CDR3 protein: CASSLGVTGQQFF. DNA of the CDR3: TGTGCCAGCAGCTTAGGGGTGACGGGACAGCAGTTCTTC. The gene calls are TRBV7-9 and TRBJ2-1, with D perhaps being TRBD1 or TRBD2 (5 bases each). The CDR3 has 13 residues. The ends were cut back, 1 base at V and 11 bases at J, with 12 bases in the middle. In germline, CDR1 is SEHNR, CDR2 FQNEAQ (reference sequence).

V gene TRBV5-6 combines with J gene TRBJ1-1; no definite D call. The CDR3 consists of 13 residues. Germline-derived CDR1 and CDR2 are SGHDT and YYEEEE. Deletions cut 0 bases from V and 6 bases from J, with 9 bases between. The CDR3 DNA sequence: TGTGCCAGCAGCTTGGACGGTCCAGCTGAAGCTTTCTTT. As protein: CASSLDGPAEAFF.

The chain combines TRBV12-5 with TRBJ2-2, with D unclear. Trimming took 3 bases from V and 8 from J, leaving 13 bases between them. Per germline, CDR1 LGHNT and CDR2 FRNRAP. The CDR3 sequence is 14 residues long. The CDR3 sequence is CASGFVLNAGELFF. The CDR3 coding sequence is TGTGCTAGTGGTTTTGTACTGAATGCTGGGGAGCTGTTTTTT.

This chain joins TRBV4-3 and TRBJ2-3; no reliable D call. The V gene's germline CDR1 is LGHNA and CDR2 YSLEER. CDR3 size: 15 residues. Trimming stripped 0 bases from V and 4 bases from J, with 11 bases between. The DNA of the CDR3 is TGCGCCAGCAGCCAAGATTTAATCGCCGCAGATACGCAGTATTTT. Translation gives CASSQDLIAADTQYF.

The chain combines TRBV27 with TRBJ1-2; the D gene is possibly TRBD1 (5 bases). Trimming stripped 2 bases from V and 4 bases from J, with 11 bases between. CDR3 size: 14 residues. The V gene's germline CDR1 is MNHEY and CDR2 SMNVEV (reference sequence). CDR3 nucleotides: TGTGCCAGCAGTTTAAAGGGGCCAGGCTATGGCTACACCTTC. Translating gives CASSLKGPGYGYTF.

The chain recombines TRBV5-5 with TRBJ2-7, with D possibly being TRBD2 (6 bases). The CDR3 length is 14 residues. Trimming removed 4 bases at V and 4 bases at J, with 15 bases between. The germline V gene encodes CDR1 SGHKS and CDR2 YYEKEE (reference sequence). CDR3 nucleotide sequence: TGTGCCAGCAGCCTCCGACTAGTCCTGTACGAGCAGTACTTC. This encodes CASSLRLVLYEQYF.

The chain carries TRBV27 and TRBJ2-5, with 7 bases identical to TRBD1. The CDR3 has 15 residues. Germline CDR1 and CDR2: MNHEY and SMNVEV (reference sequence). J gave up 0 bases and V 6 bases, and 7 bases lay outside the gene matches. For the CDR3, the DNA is TGTGCCAGCAGGATGACAGGGTGGTACCAAGAGACCCAGTACTTC. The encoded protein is CASRMTGWYQETQYF.

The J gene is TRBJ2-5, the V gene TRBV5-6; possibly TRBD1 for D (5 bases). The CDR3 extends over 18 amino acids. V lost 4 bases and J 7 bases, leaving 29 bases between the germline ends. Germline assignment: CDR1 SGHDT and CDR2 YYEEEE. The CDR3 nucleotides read TGTGCCAGCAGCCCCCCGGCTGATATAGGTAAAGACCAGGGGACCCAGTACTTC. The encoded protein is CASSPPADIGKDQGTQYF.

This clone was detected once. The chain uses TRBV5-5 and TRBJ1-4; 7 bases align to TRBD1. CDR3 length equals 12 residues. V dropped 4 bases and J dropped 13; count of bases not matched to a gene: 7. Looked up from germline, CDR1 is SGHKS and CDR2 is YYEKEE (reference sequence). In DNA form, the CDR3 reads TGTGCCAGCAGCCCCGGGACAGATTTACTGTTTTTT. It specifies CASSPGTDLLFF. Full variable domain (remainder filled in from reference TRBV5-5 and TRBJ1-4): DAGVTQSPTHLIKTRGQQVTLRCSPISGHKSVSWYQQVLGQGPQFIFQYYEKEERGRGNFPDRFSARQFPNYSSELNVNALLLGDSALYLCASSPGTDLLFFGSGTQLSVL.

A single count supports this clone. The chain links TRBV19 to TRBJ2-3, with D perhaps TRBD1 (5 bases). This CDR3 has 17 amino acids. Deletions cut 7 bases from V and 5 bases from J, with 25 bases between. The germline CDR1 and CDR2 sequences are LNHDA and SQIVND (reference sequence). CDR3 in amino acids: CASIQATGLVGLDTQYF. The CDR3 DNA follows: TGTGCCAGTATACAGGCAACCGGGCTAGTCGGGTTAGATACGCAGTATTTT.

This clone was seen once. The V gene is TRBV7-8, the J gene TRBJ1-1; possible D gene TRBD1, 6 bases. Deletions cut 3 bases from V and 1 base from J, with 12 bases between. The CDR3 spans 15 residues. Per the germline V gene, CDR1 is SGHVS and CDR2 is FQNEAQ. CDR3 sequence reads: CASSFDRGANTEAFF. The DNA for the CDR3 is TGTGCCAGCAGCTTCGACCGGGGGGCGAACACTGAAGCTTTCTTT.

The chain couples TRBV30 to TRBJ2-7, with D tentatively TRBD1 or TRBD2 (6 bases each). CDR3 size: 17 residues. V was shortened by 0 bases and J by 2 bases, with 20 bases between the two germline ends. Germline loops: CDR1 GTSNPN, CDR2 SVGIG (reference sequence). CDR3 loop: CAWSVVAGHRAPYEQYF. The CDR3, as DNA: TGTGCCTGGAGTGTAGTGGCGGGACACCGAGCACCCTACGAGCAGTACTTC.

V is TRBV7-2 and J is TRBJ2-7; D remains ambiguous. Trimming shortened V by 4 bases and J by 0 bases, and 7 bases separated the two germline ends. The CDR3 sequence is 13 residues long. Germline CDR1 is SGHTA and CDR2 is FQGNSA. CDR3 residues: CASSSQRSYEQYF. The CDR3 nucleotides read TGTGCCAGCAGCTCTCAACGCTCCTACGAGCAGTACTTC.

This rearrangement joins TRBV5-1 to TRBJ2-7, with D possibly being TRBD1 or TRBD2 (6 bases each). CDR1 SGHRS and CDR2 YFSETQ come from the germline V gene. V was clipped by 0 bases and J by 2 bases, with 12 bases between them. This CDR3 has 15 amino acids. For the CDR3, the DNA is TGCGCCAGCAGCTTGGAAAGGGGGAGGCCCTACGAGCAGTACTTC. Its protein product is CASSLERGRPYEQYF.